Listed below are T cell receptor beta chains from one sample, sequenced in a study of identical twins. TCRdb re-called the 5' RACE reads with MiXCR, one entry per CDR3 protein. The sample yields about 890,000 distinct CDR3 sequences, approximately 13% seen once. The data were also submitted as part of a second study, on yellow fever vaccine responses in identical twins.

The sample taken for sequencing was PBMCs. Every receptor here comes from a woman younger than 35 in good health. CDR3s leave out the opening cysteine and the closing phenylalanine or tryptophan. Fields, in order: J gene, D gene, V gene, CDR3 protein. The D gene is left open where the match is weak.

TRBJ2-3,.,TRBV29-1,SAYQGHTDTQY
TRBJ2-5,.,TRBV2,ASGTQRPGKTQY
TRBJ1-1,.,TRBV5-1,ASSLVGGSSTEAF
TRBJ2-3,.,TRBV6-4,ASSDGVSFGTDTQY
TRBJ2-4,.,TRBV9,ASSGPAGSEAKNIQY
TRBJ2-5,.,TRBV28,ASSDPGTQTGETQY
TRBJ1-3,.,TRBV6-5,ASSWEAGAGNTIY
TRBJ2-5,TRBD1,TRBV10-3,AISRTGAQETQY
TRBJ2-7,.,TRBV10-3,AISDGGTYEQY
TRBJ2-1,.,TRBV28,ASSAWTRGDEQF
TRBJ2-3,.,TRBV5-1,ASSLQGRADTQY
TRBJ2-7,TRBD1,TRBV6-1,ASRPDRVPFYEQY
TRBJ2-1,.,TRBV7-2,ASSFVHTNEQF
TRBJ2-5,TRBD1,TRBV20-1,SARKAGGVETQY
TRBJ2-1,.,TRBV18,ASSPPGATYNEQF
TRBJ2-1,.,TRBV10-3,AISDLVPDEQF
TRBJ2-2,TRBD1,TRBV3-1,ASSQARTGAGELF
TRBJ2-2,TRBD1,TRBV19,ASSIGRGRNTGELF
TRBJ2-7,.,TRBV28,ASSPKGHLSYEQY
TRBJ2-1,TRBD2,TRBV5-1,ASSWGLAGGAYNEQF
TRBJ2-1,.,TRBV6-1,ASTLDRVLYNEQF
TRBJ1-1,.,TRBV5-1,ASSADLMNTEAF
TRBJ1-1,TRBD1,TRBV2,ASSRTGDDMNTEAF
TRBJ2-1,TRBD2,TRBV25-1,ASGRGGSSYNEQF
TRBJ2-2,.,TRBV9,ASSVHLTGANTGELF
TRBJ2-1,.,TRBV5-1,ASSPVGNEQF
TRBJ2-7,TRBD1,TRBV9,ASSVYPGQGYEQY
TRBJ1-1,.,TRBV12-3/TRBV12-4,ASSLFDTEAF
TRBJ2-2,.,TRBV3-1,ASSQVGGRSGELF
TRBJ1-2,TRBD1,TRBV12-3/TRBV12-4,ASRPRTGSYGYT
TRBJ1-4,.,TRBV4-1,ASSQEEYLGEKLF
TRBJ1-4,.,TRBV7-2,ASSRRQWGDEKLF
TRBJ2-5,.,TRBV6-1,ASSAVTGRGETQY
TRBJ1-2,.,TRBV5-8,ASSLLSSPGYGYT
TRBJ2-7,.,TRBV27,ASSPAGRSSYEQY
TRBJ1-3,TRBD1,TRBV2,ASNRARDSGRNTIY
TRBJ2-1,TRBD2,TRBV7-3,ASSFPRLAGTNEQF
TRBJ1-1,TRBD1,TRBV5-1,ASSSGPGTGRNTEAF
TRBJ2-2,.,TRBV9,ASSARFNSGSNANTGELF
TRBJ2-5,TRBD2,TRBV4-1,ASSQSWGGGARETQY
TRBJ2-6,TRBD1,TRBV5-4,ASSLDHRGGANVLT
TRBJ2-1,TRBD2,TRBV9,ASSVGEGSPRNEQF
TRBJ2-3,.,TRBV5-1,ASSPHLGVDTQY